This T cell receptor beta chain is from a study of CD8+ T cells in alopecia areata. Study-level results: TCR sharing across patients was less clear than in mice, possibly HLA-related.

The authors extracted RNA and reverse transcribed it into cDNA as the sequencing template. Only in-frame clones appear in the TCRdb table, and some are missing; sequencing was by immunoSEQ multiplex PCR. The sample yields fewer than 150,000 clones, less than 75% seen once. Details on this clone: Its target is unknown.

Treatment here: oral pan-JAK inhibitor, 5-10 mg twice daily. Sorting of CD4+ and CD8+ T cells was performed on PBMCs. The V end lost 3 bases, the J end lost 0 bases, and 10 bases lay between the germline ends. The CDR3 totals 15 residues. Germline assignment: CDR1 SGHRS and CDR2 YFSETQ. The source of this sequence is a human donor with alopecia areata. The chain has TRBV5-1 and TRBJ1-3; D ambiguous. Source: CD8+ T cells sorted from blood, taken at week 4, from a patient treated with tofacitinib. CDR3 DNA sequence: TGCGCCAGCAGCTCCGACCCGACCTCTGGAAACACCATATATTTT. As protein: CASSSDPTSGNTIYF.